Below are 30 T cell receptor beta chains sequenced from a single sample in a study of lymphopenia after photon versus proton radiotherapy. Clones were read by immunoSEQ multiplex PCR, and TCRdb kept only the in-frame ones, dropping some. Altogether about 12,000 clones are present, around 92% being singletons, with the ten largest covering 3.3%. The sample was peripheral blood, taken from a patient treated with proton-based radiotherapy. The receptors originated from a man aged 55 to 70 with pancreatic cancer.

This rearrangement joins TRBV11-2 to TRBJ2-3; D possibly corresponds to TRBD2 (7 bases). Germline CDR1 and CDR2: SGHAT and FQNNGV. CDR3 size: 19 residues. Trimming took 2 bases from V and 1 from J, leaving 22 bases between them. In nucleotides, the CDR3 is TGTGCCAGCAGCTTAAACCGGGGGCTAGCGGCTGGAGGCACAGATACGCAGTATTTT. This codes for CASSLNRGLAAGGTDTQYF.

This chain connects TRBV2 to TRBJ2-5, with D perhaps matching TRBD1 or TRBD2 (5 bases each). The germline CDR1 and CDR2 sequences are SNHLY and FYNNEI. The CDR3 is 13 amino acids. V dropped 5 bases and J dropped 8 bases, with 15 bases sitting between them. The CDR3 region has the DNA TGTGCCAGCAGTCAAAGGGGAGCCGGAACCCAGTACTTC. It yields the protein CASSQRGAGTQYF. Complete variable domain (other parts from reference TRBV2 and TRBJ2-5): EPEVTQTPSHQVTQMGQEVILRCVPISNHLYFYWYRQILGQKVEFLVSFYNNEISEKSEIFDDQFSVERPDGSNFTLKIRSTKLEDSAMYFCASSQRGAGTQYFGPGTRLLVL.

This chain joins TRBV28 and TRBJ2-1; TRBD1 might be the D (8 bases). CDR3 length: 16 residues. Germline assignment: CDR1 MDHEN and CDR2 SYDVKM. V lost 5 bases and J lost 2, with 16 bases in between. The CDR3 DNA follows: TGTGCCAGCAGTGCCAGCGGGACAGGACCCTACAATGAGCAGTTCTTC. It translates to CASSASGTGPYNEQFF.

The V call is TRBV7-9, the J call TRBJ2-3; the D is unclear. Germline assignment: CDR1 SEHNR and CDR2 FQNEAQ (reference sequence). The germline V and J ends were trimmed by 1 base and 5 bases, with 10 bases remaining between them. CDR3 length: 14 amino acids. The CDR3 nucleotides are TGTGCCAGCAGCTTAGACAGTGGGATAGATACGCAGTATTTT. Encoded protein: CASSLDSGIDTQYF.

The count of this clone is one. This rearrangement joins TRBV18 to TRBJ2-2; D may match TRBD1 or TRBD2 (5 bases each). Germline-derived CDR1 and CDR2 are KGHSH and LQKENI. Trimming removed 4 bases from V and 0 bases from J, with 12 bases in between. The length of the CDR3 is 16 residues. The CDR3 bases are TGTGCCAGCTCACTAGCCGGGACGACGAACACCGGGGAGCTGTTTTTT. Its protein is CASSLAGTTNTGELFF. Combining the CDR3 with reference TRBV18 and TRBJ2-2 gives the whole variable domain NAGVMQNPRHLVRRRGQEARLRCSPMKGHSHVYWYRQLPEEGLKFMVYLQKENIIDESGMPKERFSAEFPKEGPSILRIQQVVRGDSAAYFCASSLAGTTNTGELFFGEGSRLTVL.

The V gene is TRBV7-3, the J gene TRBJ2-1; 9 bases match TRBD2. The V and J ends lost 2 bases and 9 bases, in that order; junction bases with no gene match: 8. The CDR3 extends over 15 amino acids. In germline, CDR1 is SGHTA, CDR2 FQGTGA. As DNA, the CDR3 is TGTGCCAGCAGCTTAGGACTAGCGCAAGACGGTGAGCAGTTCTTC. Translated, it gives CASSLGLAQDGEQFF. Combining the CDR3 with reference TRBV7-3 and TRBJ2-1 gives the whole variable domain GAGVSQTPSNKVTEKGKYVELRCDPISGHTALYWYRQSLGQGPEFLIYFQGTGAADDSGLPNDRFFAVRPEGSVSTLKIQRTERGDSAVYLCASSLGLAQDGEQFFGPGTRLTVL.

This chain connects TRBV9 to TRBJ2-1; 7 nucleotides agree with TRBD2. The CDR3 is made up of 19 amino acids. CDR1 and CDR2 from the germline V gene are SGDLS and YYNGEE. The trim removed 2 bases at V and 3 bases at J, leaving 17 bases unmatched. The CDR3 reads CASSVSSLVASGLYNEQFF. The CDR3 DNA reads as TGTGCCAGCAGCGTTTCCAGTCTGGTCGCTAGCGGACTCTACAATGAGCAGTTCTTC.

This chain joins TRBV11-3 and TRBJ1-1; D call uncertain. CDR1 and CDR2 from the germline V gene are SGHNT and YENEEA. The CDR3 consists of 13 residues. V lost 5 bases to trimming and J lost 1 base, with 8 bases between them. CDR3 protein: CASSEGWNTEAFF. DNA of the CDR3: TGTGCCAGCAGCGAAGGATGGAACACTGAAGCTTTCTTT.

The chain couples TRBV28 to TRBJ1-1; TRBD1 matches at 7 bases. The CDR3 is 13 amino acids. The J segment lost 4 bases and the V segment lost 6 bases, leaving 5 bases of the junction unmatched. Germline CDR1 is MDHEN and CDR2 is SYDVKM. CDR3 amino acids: CASRQGYGTEAFF. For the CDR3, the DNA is TGTGCCAGCAGACAGGGGTATGGCACTGAAGCTTTCTTT.

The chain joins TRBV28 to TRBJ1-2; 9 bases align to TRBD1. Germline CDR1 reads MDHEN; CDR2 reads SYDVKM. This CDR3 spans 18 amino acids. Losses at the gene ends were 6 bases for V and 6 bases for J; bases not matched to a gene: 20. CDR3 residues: CASSHFDLQGALIDGYTF. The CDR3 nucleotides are TGTGCCAGCAGCCACTTTGATTTACAGGGGGCGCTCATTGATGGCTACACCTTC.

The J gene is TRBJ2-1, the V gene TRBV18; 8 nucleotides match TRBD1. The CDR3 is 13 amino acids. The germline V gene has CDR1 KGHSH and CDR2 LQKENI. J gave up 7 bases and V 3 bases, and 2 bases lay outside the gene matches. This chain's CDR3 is CASSPGQGNEQFF. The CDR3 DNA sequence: TGTGCCAGCTCACCTGGACAGGGAAATGAGCAGTTCTTC.

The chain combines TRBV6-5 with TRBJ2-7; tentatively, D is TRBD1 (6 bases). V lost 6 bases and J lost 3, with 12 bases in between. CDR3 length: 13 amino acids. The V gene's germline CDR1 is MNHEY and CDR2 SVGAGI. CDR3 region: CASRPTGFYEQYF. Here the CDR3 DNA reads TGTGCCAGCAGACCCACAGGGTTCTACGAGCAGTACTTC.

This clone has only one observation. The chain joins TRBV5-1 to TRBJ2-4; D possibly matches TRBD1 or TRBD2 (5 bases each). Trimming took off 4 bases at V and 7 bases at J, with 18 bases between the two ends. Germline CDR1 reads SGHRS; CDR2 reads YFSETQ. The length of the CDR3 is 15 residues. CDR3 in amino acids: CASSGGRGVGNIQYF. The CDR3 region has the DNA TGCGCCAGCAGCGGGGGTAGAGGGGTCGGGAACATTCAGTACTTC. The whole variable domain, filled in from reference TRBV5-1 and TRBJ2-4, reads KAGVTQTPRYLIKTRGQQVTLSCSPISGHRSVSWYQQTPGQGLQFLFEYFSETQRNKGNFPGRFSGRQFSNSRSEMNVSTLELGDSALYLCASSGGRGVGNIQYFGAGTRLSVL.

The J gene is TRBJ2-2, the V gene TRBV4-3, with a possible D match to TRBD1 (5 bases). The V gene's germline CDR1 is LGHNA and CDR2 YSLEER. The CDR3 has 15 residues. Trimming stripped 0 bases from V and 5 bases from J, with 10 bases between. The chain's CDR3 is CASSQEWGDTGELFF. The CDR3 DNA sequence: TGCGCCAGCAGCCAAGAGTGGGGCGATACCGGGGAGCTGTTTTTT.

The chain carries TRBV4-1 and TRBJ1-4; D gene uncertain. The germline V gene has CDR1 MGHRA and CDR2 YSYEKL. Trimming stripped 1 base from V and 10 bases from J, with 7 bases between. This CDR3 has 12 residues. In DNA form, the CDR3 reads TGCGCCAGCAGCCAAGTAGTGGGAAAACTGTTTTTT. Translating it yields CASSQVVGKLFF.

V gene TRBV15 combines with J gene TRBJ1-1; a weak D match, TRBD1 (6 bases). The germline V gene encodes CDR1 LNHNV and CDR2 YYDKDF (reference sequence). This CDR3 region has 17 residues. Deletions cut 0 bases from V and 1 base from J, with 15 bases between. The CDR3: CATSRDYRGGQNTEAFF. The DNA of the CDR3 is TGTGCCACCAGCAGAGATTATAGGGGGGGACAGAACACTGAAGCTTTCTTT.

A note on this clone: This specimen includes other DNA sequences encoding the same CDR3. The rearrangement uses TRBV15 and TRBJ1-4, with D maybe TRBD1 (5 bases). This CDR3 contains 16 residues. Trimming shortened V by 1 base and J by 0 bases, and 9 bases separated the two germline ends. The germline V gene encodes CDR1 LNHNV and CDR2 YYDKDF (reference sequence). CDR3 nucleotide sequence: TGTGCCACCAGCAGAGTAACAGGTGCAACTAATGAAAAACTGTTTTTT. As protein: CATSRVTGATNEKLFF.

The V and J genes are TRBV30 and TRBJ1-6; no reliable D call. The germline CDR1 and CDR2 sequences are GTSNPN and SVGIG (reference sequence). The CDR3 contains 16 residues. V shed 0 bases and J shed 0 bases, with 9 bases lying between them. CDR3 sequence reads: CAWSVPESSYNSPLHF. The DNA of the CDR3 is TGTGCCTGGAGTGTACCTGAGAGCTCCTATAATTCACCCCTCCACTTT.

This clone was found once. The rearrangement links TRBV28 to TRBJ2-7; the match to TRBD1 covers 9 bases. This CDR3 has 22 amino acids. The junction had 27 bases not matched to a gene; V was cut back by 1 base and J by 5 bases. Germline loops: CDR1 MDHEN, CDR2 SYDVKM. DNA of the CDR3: TGTGCCAGCAGTTTATCCGCTTATCGCTGGACAGGGGAGGAGGGCAGTGACAACGAGCAGTACTTC. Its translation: CASSLSAYRWTGEEGSDNEQYF.

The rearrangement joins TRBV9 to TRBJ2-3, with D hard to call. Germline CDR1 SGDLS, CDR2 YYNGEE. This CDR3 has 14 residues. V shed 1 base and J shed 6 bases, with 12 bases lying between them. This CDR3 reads CASSVKQPGDTQYF. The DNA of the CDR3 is TGTGCCAGCAGCGTAAAGCAGCCTGGGGATACGCAGTATTTT.

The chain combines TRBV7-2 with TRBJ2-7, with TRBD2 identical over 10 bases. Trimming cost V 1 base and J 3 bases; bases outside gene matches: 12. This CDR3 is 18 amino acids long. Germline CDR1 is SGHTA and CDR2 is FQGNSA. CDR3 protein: CASSLEGGASGRSYEQYF. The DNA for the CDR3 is TGTGCCAGCAGCTTAGAGGGGGGGGCTAGCGGGAGAAGCTACGAGCAGTACTTC.

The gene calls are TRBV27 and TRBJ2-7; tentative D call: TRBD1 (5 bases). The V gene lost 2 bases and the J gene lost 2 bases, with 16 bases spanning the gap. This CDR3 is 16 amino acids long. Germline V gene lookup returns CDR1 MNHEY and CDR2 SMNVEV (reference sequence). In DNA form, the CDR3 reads TGTGCCAGCAGTTTAATCGGGCAGGGATCGACCTACGAGCAGTACTTC. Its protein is CASSLIGQGSTYEQYF.

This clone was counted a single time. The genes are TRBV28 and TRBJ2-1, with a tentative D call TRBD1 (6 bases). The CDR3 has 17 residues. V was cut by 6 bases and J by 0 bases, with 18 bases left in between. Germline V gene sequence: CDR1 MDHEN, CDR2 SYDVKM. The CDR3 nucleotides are TGTGCCAGCAGACCACGCCTAAGGGGGAGCTCCTACAATGAGCAGTTCTTC. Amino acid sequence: CASRPRLRGSSYNEQFF.

In DNA, the CDR3 is TGTGCCAGCATGGGGGGACTAGCGGGAGTTGGGGAGCTGTTTTTT. Encoded protein: CASMGGLAGVGELFF. The V gene is TRBV11-3, the J gene TRBJ2-2; TRBD2 matches at 14 bases. Germline CDR1 and CDR2: SGHNT and YENEEA. CDR3 length: 15 amino acids. V shed 7 bases and J 8 bases; nucleotides not matched to a gene: 6.

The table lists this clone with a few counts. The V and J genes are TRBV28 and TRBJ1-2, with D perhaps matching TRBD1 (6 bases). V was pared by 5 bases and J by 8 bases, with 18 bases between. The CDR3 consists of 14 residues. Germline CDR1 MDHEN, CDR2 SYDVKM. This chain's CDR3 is CASSTATGVSGYTF. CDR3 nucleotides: TGTGCCAGCAGTACCGCGACAGGTGTAAGCGGCTACACCTTC.

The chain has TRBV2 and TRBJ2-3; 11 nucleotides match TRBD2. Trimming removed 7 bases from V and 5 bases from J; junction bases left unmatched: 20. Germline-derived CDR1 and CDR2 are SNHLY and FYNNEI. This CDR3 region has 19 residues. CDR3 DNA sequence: TGTGCCAGCAAGGGTCGGCTAGCGGGAGGCCCCTCCCAGAAAGATACGCAGTATTTT. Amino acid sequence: CASKGRLAGGPSQKDTQYF.

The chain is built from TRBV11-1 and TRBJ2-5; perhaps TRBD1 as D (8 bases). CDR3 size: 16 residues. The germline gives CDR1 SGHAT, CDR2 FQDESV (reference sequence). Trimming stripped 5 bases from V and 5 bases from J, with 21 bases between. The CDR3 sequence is CASSQATSQGGETQYF. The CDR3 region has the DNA TGTGCCAGCAGCCAAGCTACTTCACAGGGGGGGGAGACCCAGTACTTC.

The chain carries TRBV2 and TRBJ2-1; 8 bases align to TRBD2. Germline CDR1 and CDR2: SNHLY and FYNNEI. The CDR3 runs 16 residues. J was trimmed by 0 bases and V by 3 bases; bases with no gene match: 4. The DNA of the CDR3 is TGTGCCAGCAGTGACACCAGCGGGAGCTCCTACAATGAGCAGTTCTTC. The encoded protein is CASSDTSGSSYNEQFF.

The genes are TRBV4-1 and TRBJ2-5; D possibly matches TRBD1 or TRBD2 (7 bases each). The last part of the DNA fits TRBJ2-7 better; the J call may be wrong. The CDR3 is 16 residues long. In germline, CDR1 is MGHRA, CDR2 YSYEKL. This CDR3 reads CASSRGGGEWTYEQYF. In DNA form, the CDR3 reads TGCGCCAGCAGCCGGGGAGGGGGCGAGTGGACCTACGAGCAGTACTTC.

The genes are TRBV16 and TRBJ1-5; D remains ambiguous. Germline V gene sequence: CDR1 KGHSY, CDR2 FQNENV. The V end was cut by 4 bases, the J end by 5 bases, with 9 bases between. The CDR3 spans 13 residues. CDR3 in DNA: TGTGCCAGCAGCCTAAGGAGCGATCAGCCCCAGCATTTT. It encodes CASSLRSDQPQHF. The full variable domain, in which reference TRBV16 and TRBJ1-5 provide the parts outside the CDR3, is GEEVAQTPKHLVRGEGQKAKLYCAPIKGHSYVFWYQQVLKNEFKFLISFQNENVFDETGMPKERFSAKCLPNSPCSLEIQATKLEDSAVYFCASSLRSDQPQHFGDGTRLSIL.